This TCR beta chain was identified in a study of T cells in Graves' hyperthyroidism and ophthalmopathy. This clonotype was counted between two and nine times. As yet, its antigen is unknown. Absence of ophthalmopathy progression within 18 months defined stable Graves' hyperthyroidism. Each patient was aged 18 to 65 and had newly diagnosed hyperthyroidism of under 2 months' duration. Thyroid ultrasound and orbital computed tomography, with clinical symptoms and serum thyroxine and TRAb, informed diagnoses. Study results and limitations: Most thyroid clonotypes with frequency above 0.001 were detected in blood.

The V end was cut by 2 bases, the J end by 5 bases, with 9 bases between. Germline lookup yields CDR1 SGHVS and CDR2 FQNEAQ. The CDR3 is 14 amino acids. What was amplified from RNA transcripts were TCR beta CDR3 regions. The HTBI primer set was used in a first-round RT-PCR of the TCR CDR3. TCRdb redid the calling of the multiplex PCR reads with MiXCR, one entry per CDR3 protein. The data show 550,000 to 800,000 distinct CDR3 sequences, 15% to 20% seen once. Sequenced input: blood. The TCR sequence derives from a man in his fifties or sixties with Graves' hyperthyroidism. The rearrangement joins TRBV7-8 to TRBJ2-2; D not certain. CDR3 sequence: CASSLYEATGELFF. CDR3 coding DNA: TGTGCCAGCAGCTTATATGAGGCGACCGGGGAGCTGTTTTTT. Full variable domain (missing parts from reference TRBV7-8 and TRBJ2-2): GAGVSQSPRYKVAKRGQDVALRCDPISGHVSLFWYQQALGQGPEFLTYFQNEAQLDKSGLPSDRFFAERPEGSVSTLKIQRTQQEDSAVYLCASSLYEATGELFFGEGSRLTVL.